This TCR beta chain is drawn from a study of shared clonotypes between healthy human individuals. The study's findings and limits: Clonotype sharing among donors was thought likely to change with sequencing depth.

The deep-level immunoSEQ assay was used. TCRdb's table, derived via immunoSEQ multiplex PCR, lists solely in-frame clones and lacks some. Seen here are about 770,000 clones, 72% observed once, and the top ten hold 1.8%. The CDR3 is 16 amino acids. Trimming took off 0 bases at V and 1 base at J, with 12 bases between the two ends. The V gene's germline CDR1 is SGHTA and CDR2 FQGNSA. Comment on this clone: Antigen specificity is unknown.

This receptor was identified in a woman aged 25 to 45 in good health. Sample: memory CD4+ T cells sorted from blood. The subset denotes: CD45RA-negative fraction. The chain uses TRBV7-2 and TRBJ1-2; D gene ambiguous. CDR3 protein: CASSLAGNSINYGYTF. The CDR3 DNA sequence: TGTGCCAGCAGCTTAGCGGGGAACAGTATTAACTATGGCTACACCTTC.